This TCR beta chain was sequenced in a study of siplizumab effects on memory and regulatory T cells. Findings of the study overall: Suppressive activity of Tregs proliferating in siplizumab cultures remained unconfirmed. Major contributors to the alloresponse seemed to be naive T cells, which also appeared more diverse than memory cells. The authors could not assign a naive or memory phenotype to roughly 80-97% of proliferating CD4+ or CD8+ clones. With siplizumab, Treg-derived clones averaged about 71% of mappable alloreactive CD4+ clones, versus less than 35% in controls.

V gave up 4 bases and J gave up 5 bases; unmatched junction bases: 8. Germline CDR1 SGDLS, CDR2 YYNGEE. This CDR3 has 17 amino acids. Assay used: immunoSEQ multiplex PCR; TCRdb lists only in-frame clones, some missing. Here the sample spans about 110,000 clones, just under 95% being singletons. Comments on this clone: Its target is not known.

Input material: CD4+ T cells sorted from blood. The chain uses TRBV9 and TRBJ2-5, with 16 bases that match TRBD2. This receptor was obtained from a human donor in good health. The CDR3 reads CASSIGTSGRAGETQYF. The CDR3 nucleotides are TGTGCCAGCAGCATCGGGACTAGCGGGAGGGCAGGGGAGACCCAGTACTTC.